The 5 T cell receptor beta chains listed next were all sequenced from one sample in a study of monozygotic twins with inflammatory bowel disease. Each CDR3 protein gets one entry in TCRdb, which reprocessed the 5' RACE reads and gives no DNA. Here the sample table reports roughly 90,000 distinct CDR3 sequences. Input material: blood. The receptors here all came from a human donor with ulcerative colitis or Crohn's disease, or a healthy co-twin of an affected twin (not recorded which).

The chain recombines TRBV7-8 with TRBJ2-1; TCRdb gives TRBD1 as the D gene, but with no DNA this cannot be confirmed. The CDR3 has 17 residues. CDR1 SGHVS and CDR2 FQNEAQ come from the germline V gene. This chain's CDR3 is CASSSMTGESSYNEQFF.

The chain links TRBV19 to TRBJ2-3; there is no DNA to check the TCRdb D call of TRBD1. In germline, CDR1 is LNHDA, CDR2 SQIVND (reference sequence). The CDR3 is 15 amino acids. CDR3 protein: CASSIDLTGTDTQYF.

The V gene is TRBV3-1, the J gene TRBJ2-3. The CDR3 totals 12 residues. Germline CDR1 and CDR2: LGHDT and YNNKEL (reference sequence). The CDR3: CASSLTGDTQYF.

The chain uses TRBV7-9 and TRBJ1-4. Germline-derived CDR1 and CDR2 are SEHNR and FQNEAQ (reference sequence). The CDR3 is 13 residues long. CDR3 amino acids: CASSLSGGEKLFF.

The V gene is TRBV5-1, the J gene TRBJ2-1; TCRdb selects TRBD1, and the lack of DNA leaves this call unchecked. CDR3 length: 11 residues. Germline V gene lookup returns CDR1 SGHRS and CDR2 YFSETQ. The CDR3: CASSQGSGQFF.